This T cell receptor (beta chain) came from a study of T-cell memory formation after mild COVID-19. Overall study: The two donors had largely donor-specific TCR clusters.

V was cut by 5 bases and J by 2 bases, with 7 bases left in between. The CDR3 consists of 13 residues. Comment on this clonotype: Its target is unknown.

General study findings and limits: Mainly in CM and EM were contracting CD4+ clones; CD8+ were in EMRA. CD4/CD8 balance held among clones contracting day 15 to 85, and later expanders leaned CD4+.

It was 5'RACE with constant-segment primers that produced the TCR alpha and TCR beta cDNA libraries, which carried sample barcodes and UMIs. TCRdb processed the 5' RACE reads anew with MiXCR; each CDR3 protein has one entry. The data hold 500,000 to 600,000 distinct CDR3 sequences, with more than 15% observed a single time. This TCR was sampled from an adult woman who had mild COVID-19 (a few samples of this study predate the infection). Cell type and time point are not known. The chain couples TRBV12-3 or TRBV12-4 to TRBJ2-4, with D possibly TRBD2 on 5 matching bases. The source material was PBMCs or a T cell subset sorted from them (not recorded which). The CDR3 spells CASSPGTKNIQYF. The CDR3 region has the DNA TGTGCCAGCAGTCCGGGGACCAAAAACATTCAGTACTTC.